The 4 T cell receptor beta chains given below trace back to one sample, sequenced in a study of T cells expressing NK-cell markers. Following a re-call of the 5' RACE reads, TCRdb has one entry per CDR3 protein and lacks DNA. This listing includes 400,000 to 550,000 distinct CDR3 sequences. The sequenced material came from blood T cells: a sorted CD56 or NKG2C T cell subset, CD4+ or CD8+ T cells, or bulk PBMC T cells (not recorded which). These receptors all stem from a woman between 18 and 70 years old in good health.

The CDR3 sequence is CASSSTYWTQYF. This chain connects TRBV12-3 or TRBV12-4 to TRBJ2-5. The CDR3 is 12 residues long.

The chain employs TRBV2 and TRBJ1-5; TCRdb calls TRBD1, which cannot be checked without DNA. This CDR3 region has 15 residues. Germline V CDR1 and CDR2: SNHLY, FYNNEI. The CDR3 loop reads CASSGQGTSNQPQHF.

CDR3 region: CASSLIRTSGVQDTQYF. The J gene is TRBJ2-3, the V gene TRBV11-2; TCRdb picks TRBD2, but there is no DNA to check that call. The CDR3 runs 17 residues. Germline V gives CDR1 SGHAT, CDR2 FQNNGV. Variable domain in full (rest from reference TRBV11-2 and TRBJ2-3): EAGVAQSPRYKIIEKRQSVAFWCNPISGHATLYWYQQILGQGPKLLIQFQNNGVVDDSQLPKDRFSAERLKGVDSTLKIQPAKLEDSAVYLCASSLIRTSGVQDTQYFGPGTRLTVL.

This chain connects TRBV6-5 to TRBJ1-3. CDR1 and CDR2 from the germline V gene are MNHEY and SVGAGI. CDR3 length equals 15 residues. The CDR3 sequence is CASSYKRGSGNTIYF.